In this sample, the clone carrying this T cell receptor beta chain turned up a few times. The CDR3 is made up of 16 amino acids. Unmatched junction bases numbered 20, after V lost 5 bases and J lost 13 bases. Per germline, CDR1 SEHNR and CDR2 FQNEAQ (reference sequence). The data were obtained in a study of cytomegalovirus exposure and HLA in healthy donors. A multiplex PCR was run with 60 Vbeta primers and 13 Jbeta primers. The data were produced by immunoSEQ multiplex PCR, yet TCRdb's version contains in-frame clones alone and is incomplete. In the table there are approximately 190,000 clones, approximately 84% of which are singletons.

The specimen sequenced was PBMCs. The clonotype comes from a man aged 50 to 59 in good health and CMV-seronegative. V is TRBV7-9 and J is TRBJ2-1; 7 bases agree with TRBD2. As DNA, the CDR3 is TGTGCCAGCAGCCGAGAGACGTGGGGGAAAGGGACTACCCAGTTCTTC. It encodes CASSRETWGKGTTQFF.